This T cell receptor (beta chain) emerged from a study of T cells in tumors after PD-1 blockade. General study points: Peripheral recruitment is suggested, as some novel exhausted tumor clones were in pre-treatment blood.

Clones were read by immunoSEQ multiplex PCR, and TCRdb kept only the in-frame ones, dropping some. The table lists about 47,000 clones, roughly 73% of them singletons. V lost 4 bases to trimming and J lost 4 bases, with 14 bases between them. Germline CDR1 SGHNT, CDR2 YYREEE (reference sequence). This CDR3 comprises 14 residues. This clone appeared a few times. The antigen remains undetermined. The TCR originated in a human donor with basal cell carcinoma. The material sequenced was PBMCs, taken before anti-PD-1 treatment. The V gene is TRBV5-4, the J gene TRBJ1-1, with D unresolved. The CDR3 spells CASSPGSISTEAFF. DNA for the CDR3: TGTGCCAGCAGCCCGGGGAGTATTAGCACTGAAGCTTTCTTT.